This entry concerns a single T cell receptor beta chain. Additional DNA sequences in this sample encode the identical CDR3. These data belong to a study of blood T cell repertoires in COVID-19. On the study more broadly: Whether acute or convalescent, the COVID-19 samples came from the United States, Italy and Spain. Sample material is recorded as cDNA or gDNA derived from T cells, B-cell-depleted T cells, or PBMCs.

Per the original data handling: Quantification of nucleated cells was approximated via reference gene primer amplification. Generated by immunoSEQ multiplex PCR, the TCRdb table keeps only in-frame clones and is missing some. That table furnishes V, J and clone size, whereas the DNA furnished D and trimming. The sample includes 75,000 to 100,000 clones, around 87% seen only once; the top ten take about 16%. Trimming removed 5 bases at V and 4 bases at J, with 9 bases between. This CDR3 comprises 13 residues. Sequenced material: peripheral blood. The genes are TRBV12-3 or TRBV12-4 and TRBJ1-5; D is ambiguous. The receptor was isolated from a human donor in a cohort sampled during active COVID-19. The CDR3 is CASSLTENQPQHF. The DNA for the CDR3 is TGTGCCAGCAGTCTGACTGAGAATCAGCCCCAGCATTTT.